This T cell receptor (beta chain) emerged from a study of cytomegalovirus exposure and HLA in healthy donors. Between the trimmed V and J ends, which lost 2 bases and 2 bases, there was a span of 10 bases. The CDR3 is 14 amino acids. Germline loops: CDR1 KGHSH, CDR2 LQKENI. PCR primers comprised 60 Vbeta and 13 Jbeta primers. Data came from immunoSEQ multiplex PCR; TCRdb stores just in-frame clones and leaves some out. The data contain 110,000 to 150,000 clones, approximately 80% of them seen just once; the ten biggest clones take up 3.9%. The sequenced material came from PBMCs. This clonotype originated in a male donor in good health and CMV-seronegative. The chain carries TRBV18 and TRBJ2-7; D is uncertain. The CDR3 sequence is CASSPDQTAYEQYF. CDR3 sequence (DNA): TGTGCCAGCTCACCAGACCAAACAGCCTACGAGCAGTACTTC.